The rows below give T cell receptor beta chains drawn from one sample of a study of cytomegalovirus exposure and HLA in healthy donors. Sequencing used immunoSEQ multiplex PCR; TCRdb keeps in-frame clones, though not all of them. The sample shows around 110,000 clones, roughly 72% of them seen only once. The sequenced sample was PBMCs. These receptors all stem from a man aged 25 to 40 in good health and CMV-seronegative. Each CDR3 is given with its conserved first and last residue. The order of the fields is V gene, D gene, CDR3 protein. D genes are given only for firm matches.

>TRBV15|-
CATSSGPRGTTNEKLFF
>TRBV27|TRBD1
CASSIVGTGGANYGYTF
>TRBV7-6|-
CASSLSAGGETQYF
>TRBV11-1|-
CASSYGPGAGTGELFF
>TRBV30|-
CAWSMALQETQYF
>TRBV30|TRBD1
CAWSLGQATNEKLFF
>TRBV27|TRBD1
CASSWRQGAGGYTF
>TRBV5-6|-
CASSLVRGKDGYTF
>TRBV6-6|TRBD1
CASSYPGQGPDEQYF
>TRBV28|TRBD1
CASSKQGGSNQPQHF
>TRBV2|-
CASTLTGNQPQHF
>TRBV6-5|TRBD1
CASRRGQGADEQYF
>TRBV19|TRBD1
CASSSMTGGNTEAFF
>TRBV10-2|TRBD1
CASSDLGQRMVEQYF
>TRBV30|TRBD1
CAWGDRADTQYF
>TRBV7-9|TRBD2
CASSSGTSSHEQYF
>TRBV28|TRBD1
CASSVQGGSGEKLFF
>TRBV4-2|-
CASSQESLEGDASYNEQFF
>TRBV11-1|TRBD1
CASSLNRGPSWNEQYF
>TRBV6-1|-
CASSRLQPPDTQYF
>TRBV9|TRBD2
CASSAHGGAGEQFF
>TRBV5-1|TRBD2
CASSTTFSGVLFF
>TRBV13|-
CASSHFSSQETQYF
>TRBV10-2|TRBD1
CASNDAIRDRVSGANVLTF
>TRBV5-4|-
CASSLTPDSLKAEAFF
>TRBV9|TRBD2
CASSAGTSGSYEQYF
>TRBV19|TRBD1
CASRTGTATNEKLFF
>TRBV9|TRBD1
CASSFRTGTNGYTF
>TRBV25-1|TRBD1
CASSSTGVSGNTIYF
>TRBV18|TRBD1
CASSQQGWNQPQHF
>TRBV9|-
CASSPHPHQETQYF
>TRBV12-5|-
CASGFAGPNEKLFF
>TRBV4-1|TRBD1
CASSQDRGGLSGWTGGSPLHF
>TRBV4-1|TRBD1
CASSQDGDRGQTQYF
>TRBV6-5|-
CASRGQSGNTIYF
>TRBV7-3|-
CASSLNAGSYEQYF
>TRBV30|-
CAWRRQPRAEQYF
>TRBV27|-
CASSRLRGTNTGELFF
>TRBV18|TRBD1
CASSPNQGATNTEAFF
>TRBV4-1|-
CASSQERSGGLYNEQFF
>TRBV28|TRBD1
CASSELPGQGAKEQYF
>TRBV19|TRBD1
CASSIADRSQETQYF
>TRBV7-2|-
CASTAVGGGYNEQFF
>TRBV11-2|-
CASSLGGALPNQPQHF
>TRBV15|-
CATSRAVRGTKNIQYF
>TRBV28|-
CASSPNPREQYF
>TRBV2|-
CASSLTDTQYF
>TRBV4-1|TRBD1
CASSETPTGVSSEAFF
>TRBV6-5|-
CASKRERGTDTQYF
>TRBV5-1|TRBD1
CASSLLETGSPNTGELFF
>TRBV30|TRBD1
CAWRRAGQGVQETQYF
>TRBV10-3|TRBD1
CATGQGAEETQYF
>TRBV11-1|TRBD2
CASSSILVAGGPSTGELFF
>TRBV15|-
CATSRDRGRGGNTIYF
>TRBV6-5|TRBD2
CASRKGLAGELFF
>TRBV5-8|-
CASSGQNNNSPLHF
>TRBV25-1|-
CASSGFGHGDTQYF
>TRBV4-1|-
CASSQEWTRGNTIYF
>TRBV5-6|-
CASSIGAEFGYTF